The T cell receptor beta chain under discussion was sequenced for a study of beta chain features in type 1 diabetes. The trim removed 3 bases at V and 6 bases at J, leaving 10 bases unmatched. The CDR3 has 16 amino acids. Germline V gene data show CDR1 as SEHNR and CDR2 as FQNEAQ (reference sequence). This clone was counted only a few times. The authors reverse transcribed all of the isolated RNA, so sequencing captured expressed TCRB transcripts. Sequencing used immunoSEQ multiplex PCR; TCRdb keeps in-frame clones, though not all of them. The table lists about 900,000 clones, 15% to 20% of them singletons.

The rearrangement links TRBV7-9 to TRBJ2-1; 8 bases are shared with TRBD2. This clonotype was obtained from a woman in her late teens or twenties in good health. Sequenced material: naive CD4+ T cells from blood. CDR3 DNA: TGTGCCAGCAGCTTGCCTTCGGCGGGAGGTGTCAATGAGCAGTTCTTC. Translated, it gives CASSLPSAGGVNEQFF.